The 23 T cell receptor beta chains below come from one sample, sequenced in a study of radiotherapy plus CTLA-4 blockade in lung cancer (dated by TCRdb to the late 2010s). The protocol used for the library was the immunoSEQ multiplex PCR assay. As stored in TCRdb, this immuneACCESS dataset retains in-frame rearrangements with V and J assigned. A fraction of the clones does not appear; measured against another copy, unresolved V genes explain less than half of the discrepancy, and the remainder lacks a known reason. For this sample the table gives 90,000 to 95,000 clones, of which 83% were detected only once. 0.84% of the sample comes from the top ten. The sequences come from peripheral blood, collected from a patient treated with radiotherapy plus ipilimumab. The receptors derive from a human donor with non-small cell lung cancer who had stable disease on radiotherapy plus ipilimumab.

This sequence joins TRBV7-8 and TRBJ2-1; 12 bases fit TRBD1. Germline values: CDR1 SGHVS, CDR2 FQNEAQ. This CDR3 region has 14 residues. With V trimmed by 6 bases and J by 4 bases, 1 base remained unmatched. In DNA, the CDR3 is TGTGCCAGCAGGGGACAGGGGGCATACAATGAGCAGTTCTTC. It encodes CASRGQGAYNEQFF.

The chain has TRBV30 and TRBJ2-5; no reliable D call. The CDR3 totals 13 residues. Germline-derived CDR1 and CDR2 are GTSNPN and SVGIG (reference sequence). Trimming cost V 0 bases and J 3 bases, with 8 bases left between them. DNA of the CDR3: TGTGCCTGGAGTGTATGGCAGGAAGAGACCCAGTACTTC. It is translated as CAWSVWQEETQYF.

CDR3 DNA: TGTGCCAGCAGCTACGGGACTAGCGGGGCCACCTACAATGAGCAGTTCTTC. Protein: CASSYGTSGATYNEQFF. This chain uses TRBV7-9 with TRBJ2-1, with TRBD2 matching over 13 bases. Germline V CDR1 and CDR2: SEHNR, FQNEAQ (reference sequence). With V trimmed by 4 bases and J by 2 bases, 5 bases remained unmatched. The CDR3 spans 17 residues.

The chain is built from TRBV7-2 and TRBJ1-6, with TRBD1 as a possible D gene (5 bases). The CDR3 length is 15 residues. The V gene's germline CDR1 is SGHTA and CDR2 FQGNSA. The V end lost 2 bases, the J end lost 10 bases, and 15 bases lay between the germline ends. This CDR3 reads CASSLMDWGRSPLHF. CDR3 in DNA: TGTGCCAGCAGCTTAATGGATTGGGGACGATCACCCCTCCACTTT.

The chain employs TRBV15 and TRBJ1-1; D remains unclear. CDR3 length: 12 amino acids. The V end was cut by 1 base, the J end by 3 bases, with 3 bases between. The germline CDR1 and CDR2 sequences are LNHNV and YYDKDF (reference sequence). CDR3 amino acids: CATSRGDTEAFF. DNA for the CDR3: TGTGCCACCAGCAGAGGGGACACTGAAGCTTTCTTT.

The rearrangement joins TRBV9 to TRBJ2-2; possibly TRBD1 for D (6 bases). The germline gives CDR1 SGDLS, CDR2 YYNGEE. Trimming pared 0 bases from V and 5 bases from J, leaving 14 bases between. This CDR3 has 16 amino acids. CDR3 bases: TGTGCCAGCAGCGTAGGGGGGCTAGGCGGGACCGGGGAGCTGTTTTTT. It is translated as CASSVGGLGGTGELFF.

CDR3 coding DNA: TGTGCCAGCATTTTTCAGGATGAGCAGTTCTTC. The encoded protein is CASIFQDEQFF. The chain is built from TRBV5-4 and TRBJ2-1; D gene uncertain. This CDR3 is 11 amino acids long. Trimming shortened V by 6 bases and J by 8 bases, and 9 bases separated the two germline ends. From germline, CDR1 is SGHNT and CDR2 YYREEE (reference sequence).

This clone has just one count. V and J are TRBV6-1 and TRBJ2-7; TRBD2 matches 14 bases. Germline V lookup: CDR1 MNHNS, CDR2 SASEGT. The CDR3 consists of 14 residues. V trimming: 7 bases; J trimming: 6 bases; junction bases outside the gene matches: 5. The DNA of the CDR3 is TGTGCCAGCAAGACTAGCGGGGGGGCCACCGAGCAGTACTTC. Protein product: CASKTSGGATEQYF.

This chain joins TRBV5-1 and TRBJ2-3; D ambiguous. The V gene's germline CDR1 is SGHRS and CDR2 YFSETQ. The CDR3 is 13 amino acids. Trimming removed 2 bases at V and 5 bases at J, with 9 bases between. In DNA, the CDR3 is TGCGCCAGCAGCTTACCGACAAGAGATACGCAGTATTTT. Protein sequence: CASSLPTRDTQYF.

The chain combines TRBV11-2 with TRBJ2-7, with TRBD2 identical over 9 bases. The germline V gene encodes CDR1 SGHAT and CDR2 FQNNGV. With 3 bases clipped from V and 0 bases from J, the junction kept 0 bases outside the gene matches. The CDR3 consists of 14 residues. CDR3 sequence (DNA): TGTGCCAGCAGCTTTAGCGGGAGCTCCTACGAGCAGTACTTC. Translating it yields CASSFSGSSYEQYF. Looking up the rest from reference TRBV11-2 and TRBJ2-7 gives the full variable domain: EAGVAQSPRYKIIEKRQSVAFWCNPISGHATLYWYQQILGQGPKLLIQFQNNGVVDDSQLPKDRFSAERLKGVDSTLKIQPAKLEDSAVYLCASSFSGSSYEQYFGPGTRLTVT.

The CDR3 region has the DNA TGTGCCAGCAGCCTTCGAGGGCCGGGACTAGCGAAAAGCTCCTACAATGAGCAGTTCTTC. Translating it yields CASSLRGPGLAKSSYNEQFF. The chain is built from TRBV4-2 and TRBJ2-1, with TRBD2 identical over 10 bases. The trim removed 4 bases at V and 0 bases at J, leaving 15 bases unmatched. The CDR3 is 20 amino acids. Germline V CDR1 and CDR2: LGHNA, YNFKEQ.

This sequence joins TRBV2 and TRBJ2-1; D call uncertain. Trimming shortened V by 4 bases and J by 8 bases, and 15 bases separated the two germline ends. The CDR3 loop spans 14 amino acids. CDR1 and CDR2 from the germline V gene are SNHLY and FYNNEI. CDR3 DNA sequence: TGTGCCAGCAGTGCCCCTGAGTGGGGATATGAGCAGTTCTTC. Encoded protein: CASSAPEWGYEQFF. The full variable domain, with the rest looked up from reference TRBV2 and TRBJ2-1, is EPEVTQTPSHQVTQMGQEVILRCVPISNHLYFYWYRQILGQKVEFLVSFYNNEISEKSEIFDDQFSVERPDGSNFTLKIRSTKLEDSAMYFCASSAPEWGYEQFFGPGTRLTVL.

The CDR3 protein is CASSILLTGRNGYTF. The CDR3 nucleotides read TGTGCCAGTAGTATACTACTTACGGGGCGAAATGGCTACACCTTC. V gene TRBV19 combines with J gene TRBJ1-2; D is perhaps TRBD1 (5 bases). Germline V gene sequence: CDR1 LNHDA, CDR2 SQIVND (reference sequence). With 2 bases removed from V and 6 bases from J, the gap between germline ends came to 16 bases. The CDR3 covers 15 residues.

V and J are TRBV2 and TRBJ2-5; D not resolved. Germline CDR1 reads SNHLY; CDR2 reads FYNNEI. V was pared by 0 bases and J by 1 base, with 6 bases between. The CDR3 spans 14 residues. The CDR3 sequence: CASSEAQAQETQYF. In nucleotides, the CDR3 is TGTGCCAGCAGTGAAGCGCAGGCCCAAGAGACCCAGTACTTC.

A single count supports this clone. V and J are TRBV5-6 and TRBJ1-1; D is possibly TRBD1 (6 bases). Germline values: CDR1 SGHDT, CDR2 YYEEEE. There are 15 residues in the CDR3. The V gene lost 5 bases and the J gene lost 3 bases, with 17 bases spanning the gap. The CDR3 coding sequence is TGTGCCAGCAGTTGGGGGGCCCCTGCGGACACTGAAGCTTTCTTT. This encodes CASSWGAPADTEAFF.

This sequence joins TRBV6-6 and TRBJ1-1, with D perhaps TRBD1 (6 bases). Germline V gives CDR1 MNHNY, CDR2 SVGAGI (reference sequence). Trimming shortened V by 5 bases and J by 4 bases, and 14 bases separated the two germline ends. The CDR3 contains 14 residues. CDR3 protein: CASSPFGGGTEAFF. The CDR3 DNA reads as TGTGCCAGCAGTCCCTTCGGAGGGGGCACTGAAGCTTTCTTT.

This rearrangement joins TRBV6-5 to TRBJ1-1; 9 bases agree with TRBD1. After removal of 6 bases from V and 5 bases from J, the junction contained 7 bases not matched to a gene. This CDR3 contains 14 residues. Germline CDR1 and CDR2: MNHEY and SVGAGI. In nucleotides, the CDR3 is TGTGCCAGCAGAAGGGACAGGGTGGAAACTGAAGCTTTCTTT. It yields the protein CASRRDRVETEAFF.

V and J are TRBV27 and TRBJ2-1, with 8 bases that match TRBD2. CDR3 length: 16 amino acids. V dropped 4 bases and J dropped 3; count of bases not matched to a gene: 8. Germline loops: CDR1 MNHEY, CDR2 SMNVEV (reference sequence). The CDR3 reads CASSSSGSGDYNEQFF. The CDR3 bases are TGTGCCAGCAGTTCCTCGGGTAGCGGGGACTACAATGAGCAGTTCTTC.

V gene TRBV5-6 combines with J gene TRBJ2-7; 12 bases line up with TRBD2. V was pared by 0 bases and J by 6 bases, with 4 bases of the junction left unmatched. In germline, CDR1 is SGHDT, CDR2 YYEEEE. CDR3 length equals 15 residues. The CDR3 reads CASSLATSGRSEQYF. The CDR3, as DNA: TGTGCCAGCAGCTTGGCGACTAGCGGGAGAAGCGAGCAGTACTTC. Complete variable domain (other parts from reference TRBV5-6 and TRBJ2-7): DAGVTQSPTHLIKTRGQQVTLRCSPKSGHDTVSWYQQALGQGPQFIFQYYEEEERQRGNFPDRFSGHQFPNYSSELNVNALLLGDSALYLCASSLATSGRSEQYFGPGTRLTVT.

This chain connects TRBV2 to TRBJ2-1; possibly TRBD2 for D (6 bases). Germline V gene lookup returns CDR1 SNHLY and CDR2 FYNNEI. V was trimmed by 3 bases and J by 3 bases, leaving 12 bases between them. This CDR3 has 15 residues. CDR3 region: CASSDGGGVYNEQFF. CDR3 nucleotide sequence: TGTGCCAGCAGTGACGGCGGAGGGGTCTACAATGAGCAGTTCTTC.

The chain is built from TRBV18 and TRBJ2-7, with TRBD1 identical over 8 bases. The germline gives CDR1 KGHSH, CDR2 LQKENI. V dropped 5 bases and J dropped 3; count of bases not matched to a gene: 6. The CDR3 is 14 amino acids. As DNA, the CDR3 is TGTGCCAGCTCAACAAGGACAGGGTACTACGAGCAGTACTTC. Its translation: CASSTRTGYYEQYF.

The genes are TRBV5-4 and TRBJ2-4, with TRBD2 identical over 8 bases. The germline V gene has CDR1 SGHNT and CDR2 YYREEE (reference sequence). V was clipped by 6 bases and J by 1 base; unmatched bases: 15. The CDR3 is 18 residues long. CDR3: CASTSGGGTQAAKNIQYF. CDR3 DNA sequence: TGTGCCAGCACGTCCGGGGGGGGGACACAGGCGGCCAAAAACATTCAGTACTTC. Supplemented by reference TRBV5-4 and TRBJ2-4, the full variable domain reads ETGVTQSPTHLIKTRGQQVTLRCSSQSGHNTVSWYQQALGQGPQFIFQYYREEENGRGNFPPRFSGLQFPNYSSELNVNALELDDSALYLCASTSGGGTQAAKNIQYFGAGTRLSVL.

The rearrangement joins TRBV15 to TRBJ2-5, with D possibly TRBD1 on 5 matching bases. V gave up 0 bases and J gave up 2 bases, with 13 bases separating them. This CDR3 is 16 amino acids long. The germline gives CDR1 LNHNV, CDR2 YYDKDF (reference sequence). The chain's CDR3 is CATSRDLPGQQETQYF. CDR3 bases: TGTGCCACCAGCAGAGATCTCCCAGGGCAACAAGAGACCCAGTACTTC.